Below are 3 T cell receptor beta chains sequenced from a single sample in a study of technical replicates of blood from four donors. Clones were read by immunoSEQ multiplex PCR, and TCRdb kept only the in-frame ones, dropping some. The sample consists of tens of thousands of clones, 88% of them appearing once. The sample comprised PBMCs. The receptors derive from a human donor in good health. Some clones in this sample may be carry-over from other donors' samples.

This chain uses TRBV5-6 with TRBJ2-4, with 10 bases aligning to TRBD2. Germline loops: CDR1 SGHDT, CDR2 YYEEEE. The length of the CDR3 is 18 residues. V shed 1 base and J 1 base; nucleotides not matched to a gene: 8. CDR3 loop: CASSLFGERGGAKNIQYF. The DNA of the CDR3 is TGTGCCAGCAGCTTGTTTGGGGAGCGGGGGGGTGCCAAAAACATTCAGTACTTC.

The chain links TRBV4-3 to TRBJ2-5, with 8 bases identical to TRBD2. Germline CDR1 LGHNA, CDR2 YSLEER. V shed 0 bases and J 7 bases; nucleotides not matched to a gene: 7. The CDR3 is made up of 15 amino acids. CDR3 in DNA: TGCGCCAGCAGCCAAGATGCCTCCGGGAGGGGGACCCAGTACTTC. Its translation is CASSQDASGRGTQYF.

V gene TRBV27 combines with J gene TRBJ2-1; D possibly corresponds to TRBD1 (6 bases). The CDR3 has 15 amino acids. The V gene's germline CDR1 is MNHEY and CDR2 SMNVEV (reference sequence). The V gene lost 4 bases and the J gene lost 1 base, with 11 bases spanning the gap. CDR3 in DNA: TGTGCCAGCAGTTCCTACAGGGTTTCCTACAATGAGCAGTTCTTC. This gives the protein CASSSYRVSYNEQFF.